Presented here are 5 T cell receptor beta chains from one specimen sequenced in a study of blood T cells in healthy people across ages. Alongside a J-beta primer mix, a sample-barcoded 5' primer served in a second PCR lasting about 7 to 11 cycles. TCRdb reprocessed the 5' RACE reads via MiXCR and lists one record per CDR3 protein. This sample carries some 1.5 million distinct CDR3 sequences, 28% of them seen once, and the ten largest clones take 7.7%. Source material: blood. The receptors were sampled from a woman in her thirties in good health.

The chain uses TRBV29-1 and TRBJ2-1, with 8 bases lining up with TRBD2. Trimming removed 3 bases from V and 4 bases from J; junction bases left unmatched: 11. CDR1 and CDR2 (germline): SQVTM, ANQGSEA. The CDR3 consists of 16 residues. CDR3 bases: TGCAGCGTTGAGGCCAGAACTAGCGGAGCGTACAATGAGCAGTTCTTC. This translates into CSVEARTSGAYNEQFF.

This chain links TRBV19 with TRBJ2-1, with D maybe TRBD2 (6 bases). This CDR3 has 16 residues. V lost 5 bases to trimming and J lost 4 bases, with 18 bases between them. Germline CDR1 is LNHDA and CDR2 is SQIVND (reference sequence). The CDR3 DNA follows: TGTGCCAGTAGTGCTTTGACGACTGGGGGGTACAATGAGCAGTTCTTC. Its translation is CASSALTTGGYNEQFF.

The V and J genes are TRBV20-1 and TRBJ2-7; TRBD2 agrees at 9 bases. The J segment lost 2 bases and the V segment lost 1 base, leaving 3 bases of the junction unmatched. The CDR3 loop spans 14 amino acids. Looked up from germline, CDR1 is DFQATT and CDR2 is SNEGSKA (reference sequence). The CDR3 loop reads CSARAPSGTYEQYF. The CDR3 nucleotides read TGCAGTGCTAGAGCCCCTAGCGGGACCTACGAGCAGTACTTC.

The rearrangement joins TRBV7-8 to TRBJ2-3; a weak D match, TRBD2 (5 bases). Trimming pared 5 bases from V and 6 bases from J, leaving 15 bases between. Germline CDR1 is SGHVS and CDR2 is FQNEAQ. CDR3 length equals 14 residues. CDR3 amino acids: CASSTEARGDTQYF. CDR3 in DNA: TGTGCCAGCAGCACCGAGGCAAGAGGGGATACGCAGTATTTT.

This clonotype turned up a few times. The CDR3 DNA reads TGCGCCAGCAAATTCAGGGGGGCGAACACTGAAGCTTTCTTT. Its protein is CASKFRGANTEAFF. The chain recombines TRBV5-1 with TRBJ1-1, with TRBD1 matching over 7 bases. The CDR3 is 14 residues long. Germline CDR1 SGHRS, CDR2 YFSETQ. V was pared by 6 bases and J by 1 base, with 6 bases of the junction left unmatched.